A selection of T cell receptor beta chains follows, all from one sample in a study of radiotherapy plus CTLA-4 blockade in lung cancer. Here immunoSEQ multiplex PCR was the method, and the copy in TCRdb shows in-frame clones only, minus some. The sample lists 70,000 to 95,000 clones; around nine tenths were seen once. This specimen consisted of peripheral blood, obtained from a patient treated with radiotherapy plus ipilimumab. The source is a human donor with non-small cell lung cancer that progressed on radiotherapy plus ipilimumab. Each CDR3 is given with its conserved first and last residue. A D gene is named only where the DNA matches it firmly. Not all rows give a size; the values are once, few, many and, for expanded clones, a class.

>-|TRBJ2-7|TRBV4-3|TRBD2
CASSQTGGAAYEQYF
TGCGCCAGCAGCCAAACGGGGGGGGCAGCCTACGAGCAGTACTTC
>-|TRBJ1-4|TRBV4-3|-
CASSPRAGTISEKLFF
TGCGCCAGCAGCCCTCGTGCGGGGACAATAAGTGAAAAACTGTTTTTT
>-|TRBJ1-4|TRBV29-1|-
CSVGPGPEEKLFF
TGCAGCGTGGGGCCAGGGCCGGAAGAAAAACTGTTTTTT
>-|TRBJ1-4|TRBV28|TRBD1
CASSPGTGGEKLFF
TGTGCCAGCAGCCCCGGGACAGGGGGTGAAAAACTGTTTTTT
>once|TRBJ2-1|TRBV5-4|TRBD2
CASSLASRGLTEQFF
TGTGCCAGCAGCTTGGCGTCGCGGGGGTTGACTGAGCAGTTCTTC
>-|TRBJ1-5|TRBV23-1|-
CASTTRENQPQHF
TGCGCCAGCACGACCAGAGAAAATCAGCCCCAGCATTTT
>once|TRBJ1-5|TRBV10-3|-
CAISPMADQPQHF
TGTGCCATCAGTCCCATGGCCGATCAGCCCCAGCATTTT
>once|TRBJ2-7|TRBV4-1|-
CASSQDLYGEGEQYF
TGTGCCAGCAGCCAAGATTTATATGGCGAGGGCGAGCAGTACTTC
>-|TRBJ1-1|TRBV5-1|-
CASSPTGPRTEAFF
TGCGCCAGCAGCCCCACGGGGCCTAGAACTGAAGCTTTCTTT
>-|TRBJ1-2|TRBV4-3|-
CASSQEEGRGYTF
TGCGCCAGCAGCCAAGAGGAGGGGCGCGGCTACACCTTC
>few|TRBJ1-5|TRBV19|-
CASSPGLRQPQHF
TGTGCCAGTAGCCCGGGACTGAGGCAGCCCCAGCATTTT
>-|TRBJ2-3|TRBV7-9|-
CASSPGDFTDTQYF
TGTGCCAGCAGCCCCGGGGACTTCACAGATACGCAGTATTTT
>-|TRBJ1-4|TRBV5-8|-
CASSLVGQAALTNEKLFF
TGTGCCAGCAGCTTGGTAGGGCAGGCGGCCCTAACTAATGAAAAACTGTTTTTT
>-|TRBJ2-3|TRBV10-3|TRBD1
CAISEGTGLTDTQYF
TGTGCCATCAGTGAGGGGACAGGTCTCACAGATACGCAGTATTTT
>-|TRBJ2-7|TRBV29-1|-
CSVSTGFSYEQYF
TGCAGCGTTAGCACAGGGTTCTCCTACGAGCAGTACTTC
>-|TRBJ2-7|TRBV6-5|-
CASSRTGLGGEQYF
TGTGCCAGCAGTAGAACAGGCCTCGGAGGCGAGCAGTACTTC
>-|TRBJ2-2|TRBV6-4|-
CASSEGLDTGELFF
TGTGCCAGCAGTGAGGGGCTTGACACCGGGGAGCTGTTTTTT
>few|TRBJ2-7|TRBV19|-
CASSPRDALYEQYF
TGTGCCAGTAGTCCGAGGGACGCCCTCTACGAGCAGTACTTC
>-|TRBJ1-1|TRBV29-1|TRBD1
CSVGGTGATEAFF
TGCAGCGTTGGCGGGACAGGGGCCACTGAAGCTTTCTTT
>-|TRBJ1-5|TRBV7-2|TRBD1
CASSPRQGGNQPQHF
TGTGCCAGCAGCCCAAGACAGGGCGGCAATCAGCCCCAGCATTTT
>once|TRBJ1-5|TRBV27|TRBD1
CASSLGTAASNQPQHF
TGTGCCAGCAGCTTAGGGACAGCAGCTAGCAATCAGCCCCAGCATTTT
>-|TRBJ2-1|TRBV6-5|-
CASSYSGSYNEQFF
TGTGCCAGCAGTTACTCAGGCTCCTACAATGAGCAGTTCTTC
>-|TRBJ1-2|TRBV5-6|TRBD1
CASTVGRGRPGIYGYTF
TGTGCCAGCACCGTTGGGAGGGGGCGACCGGGTATATATGGCTACACCTTC
>few|TRBJ1-2|TRBV13|-
CASSPSTGYGYTF
TGTGCCAGCAGCCCGTCGACGGGCTATGGCTACACCTTC
>-|TRBJ1-1|TRBV6-1|TRBD1
CASSEDRGLNTEAFF
TGTGCCAGCAGCGAGGACAGGGGGCTGAACACTGAAGCTTTCTTT
>-|TRBJ1-2|TRBV5-1|TRBD1
CASSLYGTGVGYTF
TGCGCCAGCAGCTTGTACGGGACAGGGGTTGGCTACACCTTC
>-|TRBJ2-3|TRBV4-2|TRBD2
CASSQDWTSGGETDTQYF
TGTGCCAGCAGCCAAGATTGGACTAGCGGGGGGGAAACAGATACGCAGTATTTT
>-|TRBJ1-2|TRBV28|-
CAIYLRGSYGYTF
TGTGCCATCTATCTTCGAGGGTCTTATGGCTACACCTTC
>-|TRBJ1-5|TRBV6-1|-
CASKTAQGFNQPQHF
TGTGCCAGCAAGACGGCACAGGGCTTCAATCAGCCCCAGCATTTT
>-|TRBJ2-7|TRBV5-1|-
CASSLGLGGYEQYF
TGCGCCAGCAGCTTGGGTCTAGGGGGATACGAGCAGTACTTC
>-|TRBJ2-7|TRBV4-2|-
CASSQENFNYEQYF
TGTGCCAGCAGCCAAGAAAACTTCAACTACGAGCAGTACTTC
>-|TRBJ2-7|TRBV4-2|TRBD1
CASSQGQGASYEQYF
TGTGCCAGCAGCCAAGGACAGGGGGCCTCCTACGAGCAGTACTTC
>-|TRBJ1-1|TRBV9|TRBD1
CASSSAGGSEAFF
TGTGCCAGCAGCAGTGCAGGGGGCTCTGAAGCTTTCTTT
>-|TRBJ1-6|TRBV30|-
CAWGAEQGVYSPLHF
TGTGCCTGGGGCGCGGAACAAGGGGTTTATTCACCCCTCCACTTT
>once|TRBJ2-3|TRBV29-1|-
CSVRAWTSTDTQYF
TGCAGCGTACGGGCCTGGACGAGCACAGATACGCAGTATTTT
>-|TRBJ2-5|TRBV6-5|TRBD2
CASSLGLAETQYF
TGTGCCAGCAGTCTAGGACTAGCCGAGACCCAGTACTTC
>-|TRBJ1-1|TRBV28|-
CASSLEDSGAITEAFF
TGTGCCAGCAGTTTAGAAGATTCGGGGGCTATCACTGAAGCTTTCTTT
>-|TRBJ2-7|TRBV28|TRBD1
CASRRKGQGASYEQYF
TGTGCCAGCAGACGGAAGGGACAGGGGGCCTCCTACGAGCAGTACTTC
>-|TRBJ2-7|TRBV5-5|TRBD2
CASSLEGGVAGGPTYEQYF
TGTGCCAGCAGCTTGGAGGGTGGGGTAGCGGGAGGCCCTACCTACGAGCAGTACTTC
>-|TRBJ2-3|TRBV6-6|TRBD2
CASSRTSGSSHDTQYF
TGTGCCAGCAGCCGCACTAGCGGGAGTTCACATGATACGCAGTATTTT
>-|TRBJ1-2|TRBV7-2|-
CASSLAPWQGNYGYTF
TGTGCCAGCAGCTTAGCCCCGTGGCAGGGGAACTATGGCTACACCTTC